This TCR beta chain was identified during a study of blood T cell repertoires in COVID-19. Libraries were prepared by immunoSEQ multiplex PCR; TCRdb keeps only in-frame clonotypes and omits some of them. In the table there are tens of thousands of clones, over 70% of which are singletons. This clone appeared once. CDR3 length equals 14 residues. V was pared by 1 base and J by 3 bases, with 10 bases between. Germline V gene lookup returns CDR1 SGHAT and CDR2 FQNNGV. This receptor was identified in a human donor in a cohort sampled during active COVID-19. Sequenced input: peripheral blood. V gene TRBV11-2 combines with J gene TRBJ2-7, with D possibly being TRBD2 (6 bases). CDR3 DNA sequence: TGTGCCAGCAGCTTAGGCGCGGGGTTCTACGAGCAGTACTTC. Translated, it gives CASSLGAGFYEQYF.